This T cell receptor (beta chain) was captured in a study of T cell responses to AZD1222 COVID-19 vaccine. Study overall: The analysis combined second doses at about 4 or about 12 weeks.

Details on this clone: The antigen is undetermined.

The CDR3 runs to 14 residues. Germline CDR1 is KGHSH and CDR2 is LQKENI. V gave up 4 bases and J gave up 1 base, with 10 bases separating them. Study-wide results and caveats: The donor cohort was predominantly white British with a female majority, and clonal diversity may have been underestimated. Nearly half of spike-specific TCRs reportedly go after variant regions that carry no mutations. Every sample of the repertoires postdated the peak T cell response.

Generated by immunoSEQ multiplex PCR, the TCRdb table keeps only in-frame clones and is missing some. The sample lists about 57,000 clones, over 75% occurring once. The clonotype was recovered from an adult in good health. The rearrangement uses TRBV18 and TRBJ1-1, with D possibly matching TRBD1 (6 bases). The sequencing used peripheral blood, collected on day 0 of AZD1222 vaccination. The CDR3 coding sequence is TGTGCCAGCTCACTAGACAGGCGGAACACTGAAGCTTTCTTT. Its translation: CASSLDRRNTEAFF.